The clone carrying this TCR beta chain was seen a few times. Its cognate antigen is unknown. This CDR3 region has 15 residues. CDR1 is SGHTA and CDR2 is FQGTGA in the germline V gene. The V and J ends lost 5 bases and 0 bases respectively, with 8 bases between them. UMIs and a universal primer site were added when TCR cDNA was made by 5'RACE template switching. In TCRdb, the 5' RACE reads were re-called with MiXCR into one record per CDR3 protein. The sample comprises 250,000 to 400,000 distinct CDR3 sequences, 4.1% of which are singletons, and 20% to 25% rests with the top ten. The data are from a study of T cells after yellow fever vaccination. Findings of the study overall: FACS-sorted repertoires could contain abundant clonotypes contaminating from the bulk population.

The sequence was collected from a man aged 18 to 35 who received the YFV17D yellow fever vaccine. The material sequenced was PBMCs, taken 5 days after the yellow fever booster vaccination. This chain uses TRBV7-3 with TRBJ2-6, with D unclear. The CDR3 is CASSLSHSGANVLTF. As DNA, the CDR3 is TGTGCCAGCAGCCTCAGTCACTCTGGGGCCAACGTCCTGACTTTC.